These T cell receptor beta chains were read from a single sample in a study of identical twins. TCRdb re-called the 5' RACE reads with MiXCR, one entry per CDR3 protein. The sample shows 100,000 or so distinct CDR3 sequences, under 7% of them seen only once. Material for sequencing was memory T cells sorted from blood. The source of these receptors is a woman between 50 and 59 years old in good health. Each CDR3 is given with its conserved first and last residue. Each record gives: D gene, J gene, clone size, V gene, CDR3 DNA, CDR3 protein. D genes are given only for firm matches. Rows give clone size only sometimes, using once, few, many, or a class for an expanded clone.

>NA|TRBJ1-1|few|TRBV11-2
TGTGCCAGCAGCTTAGAGTGGGGGGGCGGTGAAGCTTTCTTT
CASSLEWGGGEAFF
>NA|TRBJ1-1|many|TRBV6-6
TGTGCCAGCAGTCGGGACCGCCGGAGTACTGAAGCTTTCTTT
CASSRDRRSTEAFF
>NA|TRBJ1-1|few|TRBV18
TGTGCCAGCTCACCTCTTGACAGGAACACTGAAGCTTTCTTT
CASSPLDRNTEAFF
>TRBD1|TRBJ2-1|many|TRBV28
TGTGCCAGCAGCTCCGGGACAGGGAGGTCACGGTTCTTC
CASSSGTGRSRFF
>NA|TRBJ2-2|many|TRBV5-1
TGCGCCAGCAGCTCGGGGTATGCCGGGGAGCTGTTTTTT
CASSSGYAGELFF
>TRBD1|TRBJ2-7|many|TRBV7-6
TGTGCCAGCAGCTCTTCGGACAGGATCTACGAGCAGTACTTC
CASSSSDRIYEQYF
>TRBD2|TRBJ2-7|NA|TRBV7-8
TGTGCCAGCAGCTTGACGACTAGCGGGAATTACGAGCAGTACTTC
CASSLTTSGNYEQYF
>TRBD2|TRBJ2-3|many|TRBV5-1
TGCGCCAGCAGCCCCGGTCACTTCAAGGGCGGGAGGGATACAGATACGCAGTATTTT
CASSPGHFKGGRDTDTQYF
>TRBD2|TRBJ2-7|many|TRBV5-1
TGCGCCAGCAGCTTAGGGACTAGCGGGAGTTTGTACTACGAGCAGTACTTC
CASSLGTSGSLYYEQYF
>TRBD1|TRBJ2-3|many|TRBV9
TGTGCCAGCAGCGTGGACAGGGGGGAAACAGATACGCAGTATTTT
CASSVDRGETDTQYF
>NA|TRBJ2-2|many|TRBV24-1
TGTGCCACCCAGGAAGGGCGGTACACCGGGGAGCTGTTTTTT
CATQEGRYTGELFF
>NA|TRBJ1-4|few|TRBV7-9
TGTGCCAGCAGCACCGGACAGACGCGGAGTGAAAAACTGTTTTTT
CASSTGQTRSEKLFF
>NA|TRBJ1-1|many|TRBV5-1
TGCGCCAGCAGCTTGGAATTCGGGACGAACACTGAAGCTTTCTTT
CASSLEFGTNTEAFF
>NA|TRBJ2-3|many|TRBV5-1
TGCGCCAGCAGCTTGGGGGTAAGGGATACGCAGTATTTT
CASSLGVRDTQYF
>TRBD1|TRBJ1-2|few|TRBV19
TGTGCCACCAATAGGGACAGTAACTATGGCTACACCTTC
CATNRDSNYGYTF
>TRBD2|TRBJ2-3|many|TRBV24-1
TGTGCCACCAGTGACAGGACTAGCGGGAGTGTTAGAGATACGCAGTATTTT
CATSDRTSGSVRDTQYF
>NA|TRBJ2-5|many|TRBV6-2/TRBV6-3
TGTGCCAGCTCGCCGGGGAAGACCCAGTACTTC
CASSPGKTQYF
>NA|TRBJ1-4|few|TRBV5-1
TGCGCCAGCAGCTCCGGGCCTAATGAAAAACTGTTTTTT
CASSSGPNEKLFF
>NA|TRBJ2-2|many|TRBV20-1
TGCAGTGCTAGAGATGTTAGGAAGGGGGACGGGGAGCTGTTTTTT
CSARDVRKGDGELFF
>TRBD1|TRBJ2-2|many|TRBV12-3/TRBV12-4
TGTGCCAGCAGTCCAAACGCCCCCAGGGGGACCGGGGAGCTGTTTTTT
CASSPNAPRGTGELFF
>NA|TRBJ1-2|few|TRBV29-1
TGCAGCGTTGAAGGGGGGGACACTAACTATGGCTACACCTTC
CSVEGGDTNYGYTF
>NA|TRBJ2-4|NA|TRBV27
TGTGCCAGTGGGAGCATGGGGGACTCAAACATTCAGTACTTC
CASGSMGDSNIQYF